This is a list of T cell receptor beta chains from one sample in a study of Graves' ophthalmopathy and Graves' hyperthyroidism. TCRdb analysed the multiplex PCR reads with MiXCR anew, one entry per CDR3 protein. The sample has approximately 480,000 distinct CDR3 sequences, about 15% seen once. Material for sequencing was blood. The receptors were gathered from a woman aged 25-40 years with Graves' ophthalmopathy. Each CDR3 is given with its conserved first and last residue. Each record gives: J gene, D gene, V gene, clone size, CDR3 DNA, CDR3 protein. A D gene is named only where the DNA matches it firmly. The size entry is marked missing in some rows and otherwise reads once, few, many or a size class.

TRBJ2-5 TRBD1 TRBV3-1 - TGTGCCAGCACCCTAACTTCCGGGACAGGACTCAGGCAGTACTTC CASTLTSGTGLRQYF
TRBJ2-2 - TRBV6-5 - TGTGCCAGCAGTTACTCGAAGTATAGGGGGTACACCGGGGAGCTGTTTTTT CASSYSKYRGYTGELFF
TRBJ2-7 - TRBV11-2 many TGTGCCAGCAGCCAAGACGGCCTGTTAAGTTCCTACGAGCAGTACTTC CASSQDGLLSSYEQYF
TRBJ2-7 - TRBV7-2 many TGTGCCAGCAGCTTAGGTGTCCACGAGCAGTACTTC CASSLGVHEQYF
TRBJ2-5 TRBD1 TRBV6-1 many TGTGCCAGCAGTGGGCCGTCAGGGGGTAGTTTTGTGCAGTACTTC CASSGPSGGSFVQYF
TRBJ1-2 TRBD1 TRBV5-1 many TGCGCCAGCAGCGGATGGACAGGGAGGTATGGCTACACCTTC CASSGWTGRYGYTF
TRBJ1-1 - TRBV20-1 many TGCAGTGCTAGAGCCCACTTAGCCAGGAAGGCTGTTTTATCTGAAGCTTTCTTT CSARAHLARKAVLSEAFF
TRBJ1-6 - TRBV6-5 many TGTGCCAGCAGTTATCGAGGGATAAGTTCACCCCTCCACTTT CASSYRGISSPLHF
TRBJ1-1 TRBD1 TRBV6-4 many TGTGCCAGCTGGGGAGTGAGGGACAGTGGTGGTTTTACTGAAGCTTTCTTT CASWGVRDSGGFTEAFF
TRBJ2-7 - TRBV7-8 many TGTGCCAGCAGCTTAATCCGGGCATACGAGCAGTACTTC CASSLIRAYEQYF
TRBJ2-4 TRBD2 TRBV10-2 few TGCGCCAGCAGTGAGACTAGCGGGGACCTTAGGGACATTCAGTACTTC CASSETSGDLRDIQYF
TRBJ1-2 - TRBV6-1 - TGTGCCAGCAGTATCAGAACCTTAGGATATGGCTACACCTTC CASSIRTLGYGYTF
TRBJ1-1 - TRBV11-2 many TGTGCCAGCAGCTCCAGGGCAGTGACTGAAGCTTTCTTT CASSSRAVTEAFF
TRBJ2-7 TRBD1 TRBV6-1 many TGTGCCAGCAGTGAAGAAGGGGACAGGAGTTACGAGCAGTACTTC CASSEEGDRSYEQYF
TRBJ1-2 TRBD1 TRBV12-3/TRBV12-4 once TGTGCCAGCAGTACCCAAGGACAGGGTGTATTGTATGGCTACACCTTC CASSTQGQGVLYGYTF
TRBJ2-7 TRBD2 TRBV5-6 many TGTGCCAGCAGCTCCCCGGCAGCGGGAGCCTACGAGCAGTACTTC CASSSPAAGAYEQYF
TRBJ1-1 - TRBV6-1 many TGTGCCAGCAGTCGGGGGGGGACGTCCCATGAAGCTTTCTTT CASSRGGTSHEAFF
TRBJ1-6 - TRBV7-9 - TGTGCCAGCAGCATCCAGGGTACACCCCTCCACTTT CASSIQGTPLHF
TRBJ1-1 TRBD1 TRBV10-3 many TGTGCCATCAGCAACTCAGGCTCCAGGGGGGAAACTGAAGCTTTCTTT CAISNSGSRGETEAFF
TRBJ1-1 - TRBV4-1 many TGCGCCAGCAGCCGAGCCACAGGGATCACTGAAGCTTTCTTT CASSRATGITEAFF
TRBJ1-2 - TRBV20-1 - TGCAGTATCGGGAACTATGGTTACACCTTC CSIGNYGYTF
TRBJ2-7 - TRBV20-1 many TGCAGTGCTAGCGCCCCGAAGGGCCGGGCCCACGGGCTGGAGCAGTACTTC CSASAPKGRAHGLEQYF
TRBJ1-6 TRBD1 TRBV2 many TGTGCCAGCAGTGGGTCGGGACAGGGAAATTCACCCCTCCACTTT CASSGSGQGNSPLHF
TRBJ2-7 TRBD1 TRBV4-1 few TGCGCCAGCAGCCGAACCTCCGGGACAGGTCCATCGTGGATCTACGAGCAGTACTTC CASSRTSGTGPSWIYEQYF
TRBJ1-2 - TRBV3-1 few TGTGCCAGCAGCCAAGCCGCCCCGGGACCGAGAGCTAACTATGGCTACACCTTC CASSQAAPGPRANYGYTF
TRBJ1-1 - TRBV27 many TGTGCCAGCAGTTTATCGGCCACGGGGATCCCTGAAGCTTTCTTT CASSLSATGIPEAFF
TRBJ1-1 - TRBV7-8 many TGTGCCAGCAGCTCGTTACGCTACACTGAAGCTTTCTTT CASSSLRYTEAFF